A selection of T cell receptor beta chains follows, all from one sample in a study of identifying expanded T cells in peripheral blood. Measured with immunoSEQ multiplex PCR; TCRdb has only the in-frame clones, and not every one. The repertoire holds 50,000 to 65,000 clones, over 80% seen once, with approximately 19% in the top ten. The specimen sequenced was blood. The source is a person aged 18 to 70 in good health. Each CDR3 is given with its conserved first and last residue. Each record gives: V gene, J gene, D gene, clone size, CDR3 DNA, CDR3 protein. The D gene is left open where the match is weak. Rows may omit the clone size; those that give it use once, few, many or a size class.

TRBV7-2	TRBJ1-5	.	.	TGTGCCAGCAGCCCGACAGTCGTTGGCTCTGGAGCCCAGCATTTT	CASSPTVVGSGAQHF
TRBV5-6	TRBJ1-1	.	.	TGTGCCAGCAGATATAGGAACACTGAAGCTTTCTTT	CASRYRNTEAFF
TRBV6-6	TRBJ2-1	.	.	TGTGCCACCTCAGCAGATAACAATGAGCAGTTCTTC	CATSADNNEQFF
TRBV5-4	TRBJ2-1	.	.	TGTGCCAGCAGCTTGGCCCGTGGGGGCAATGAGCAGTTCTTC	CASSLARGGNEQFF
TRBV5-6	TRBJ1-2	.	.	TGTGCCAGCAGCTTGGTAGCAGGGAGCCACGACCATGGCTACACCTTC	CASSLVAGSHDHGYTF
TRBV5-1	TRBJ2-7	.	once	TGCGCCAGCAGCTTGGGGGAGAAGCAGTACTTC	CASSLGEKQYF
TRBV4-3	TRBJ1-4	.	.	TGCGCCAGCAGCCAAGATACCGCAACTAATGAAAAACTGTTTTTT	CASSQDTATNEKLFF
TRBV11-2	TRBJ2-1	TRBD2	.	TGTGCCAGCAGCCCGACTAGCGGGGGGAGAAATGAGCAGTTCTTC	CASSPTSGGRNEQFF
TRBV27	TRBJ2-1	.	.	TGTGCCAGCAGTTTCCTCTTGGCGTCTGAGCAGTTCTTC	CASSFLLASEQFF
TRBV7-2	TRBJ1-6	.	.	TGTGCCAGCAGCATTAATTCACCCCTCCACTTT	CASSINSPLHF
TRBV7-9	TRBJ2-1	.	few	TGTGCCAGCAGCTTAAGTTCGAACAATGAGCAGTTCTTC	CASSLSSNNEQFF
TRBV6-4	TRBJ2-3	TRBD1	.	TGTGCCAGCAGTGACTCGACAGGGGGCGCAGATACGCAGTATTTT	CASSDSTGGADTQYF
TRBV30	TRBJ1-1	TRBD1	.	TGTGCCTGGAGTGGACAGGGGGCGGAGAACACTGAAGCTTTCTTT	CAWSGQGAENTEAFF
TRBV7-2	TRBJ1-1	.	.	TGTGCCAGCAGCTTAGTGGCACAAGGCACTGAAGCTTTCTTT	CASSLVAQGTEAFF
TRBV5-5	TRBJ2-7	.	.	TGTGCCAGCAGTACCGATTACGAGCAGTACTTC	CASSTDYEQYF
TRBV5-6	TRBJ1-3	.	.	TGTGCCAGCAGCTCCCTGGCCTGGGTACGTGGAAACACCATATATTTT	CASSSLAWVRGNTIYF